This T cell receptor beta chain was captured by sequencing in a study of tumor-infiltrating lymphocytes in primary liver carcinoma. Overall study: Per sample, productive TCRbeta reads numbered roughly 3.65 to 7.13 million, similar across tissue types.

For each extraction, RNA and DNA were obtained together from approximately 20-30 mg of unsorted bulk tissue. General study points: Tumors significantly exceeded blood in top-250-clone fraction (p = 0.039). Tumor-adjacent and tumor-blood pairs displayed less overlap than did pairs of tumor regions.

The CDR3 is made up of 16 amino acids, end residues included. Germline assignment: CDR1 SGHAT and CDR2 FQNNGV. Researchers generated TCR beta cDNA from roughly 500 ng of total RNA, relying on a constant-region primer. Library construction for TCR beta comprised three nested multiplex PCR rounds performed with slightly modified ARM-PCR. TRBV1-TRBV30 forward and Cbeta reverse primers drove the first two roughly 10-cycle rounds. TCRdb fed the multiplex PCR reads into MiXCR, producing one record per CDR3 protein. The sample records 30,000 to 40,000 distinct CDR3 sequences, over 65% being singletons. This clonotype was seen once. The antigen remains undetermined. Without the conserved terminal phenylalanine or tryptophan, this CDR3 likely stems from a read error. The limits of the CDR3 on the DNA are not certain, so only TCRdb's listed CDR3 is given.

The chain links TRBV11-2 to TRBJ2-3; the table's D call, TRBD1, has no DNA check behind it. The clonotype originates from a man aged 35 to 55 with primary liver carcinoma and hepatitis B virus infection. Sequenced input: liver tumor tissue from sampling region 4. Subset described: tumor region T4, right-lateral pole. The CDR3 region is CGSSRRSTGNTDTRYS.